The next 25 T cell receptor beta chains were all read from a single sample in a study of tumor-infiltrating lymphocytes in primary liver carcinoma. A primer in the constant region served to generate TCR beta cDNA from 500 ng of total RNA. Three nested multiplex PCR rounds, a slightly modified ARM-PCR, produced the libraries for TCR beta. TRBV1-TRBV30 forward primers paired with a C-beta reverse primer were used in the first two PCR rounds, which ran around 10 cycles each. MiXCR, applied by TCRdb to the multiplex PCR reads, yields one record per CDR3 protein. Of roughly 40,000 distinct CDR3 sequences listed, roughly 73% are singletons. Scientists recovered RNA and DNA together from roughly 20-30 mg of unsorted bulk tissue. Sequencing input: tumor-adjacent normal liver tissue. Every receptor here comes from a woman in her twenties or thirties with primary liver carcinoma and hepatitis B virus infection.

Comments on this clonotype: The junction and the germline gene differ at one end; a read error may be behind it. The rearrangement uses TRBV6-5 and TRBJ2-1; D possibly uses TRBD1 or TRBD2 (8 bases each). The CDR3 totals 20 residues. Germline assignment: CDR1 MNHEY and CDR2 SVGAGI. The DNA of the CDR3 is TGTACCAGCAGCAACAGGGGGTTTCCGGGACAAGCGGGAGTCGTGAATGAGCAGTTCTTC. This encodes CTSSNRGFPGQAGVVNEQFF.

V is TRBV7-3 and J is TRBJ2-2; D remains unclear. CDR1 is SGHTA and CDR2 is FQGTGA in the germline V gene. The CDR3 totals 14 residues. With 5 bases removed from V and 0 bases from J, the gap between germline ends came to 7 bases. The CDR3, as DNA: TGTGCCAGCAGCCCGCCGACGAACACCGGGGAGCTGTTTTTT. Its translation: CASSPPTNTGELFF. Variable domain in full (rest from reference TRBV7-3 and TRBJ2-2): GAGVSQTPSNKVTEKGKYVELRCDPISGHTALYWYRQSLGQGPEFLIYFQGTGAADDSGLPNDRFFAVRPEGSVSTLKIQRTERGDSAVYLCASSPPTNTGELFFGEGSRLTVL.

This clonotype was picked up many times. This sequence joins TRBV5-1 and TRBJ2-1; TRBD2 might be the D (6 bases). The V gene's germline CDR1 is SGHRS and CDR2 YFSETQ. The CDR3 runs 17 residues. V lost 3 bases and J lost 2, with 18 bases in between. This CDR3 is CASSWGAGYSTYNEQFF. DNA for the CDR3: TGCGCCAGCAGCTGGGGCGCGGGATACTCAACCTACAATGAGCAGTTCTTC.

The count of this clonotype is one. The genes are TRBV29-1 and TRBJ2-3; D is possibly TRBD2 (6 bases). The CDR3 totals 14 residues. Trimming stripped 6 bases from V and 0 bases from J, with 13 bases between. CDR1 and CDR2 (germline): SQVTM, ANQGSEA. CDR3 sequence (DNA): TGCAGCGTAGACCGGGGACTCAGCACAGATACGCAGTATTTT. Its protein is CSVDRGLSTDTQYF.

Note on this clonotype: Germline and junction disagree at one end, which may indicate a read error. This chain joins TRBV6-5 and TRBJ2-7; 10 bases are shared with TRBD2. CDR1 and CDR2 from the germline V gene are MNHEY and SVGAGI. This CDR3 is built from 15 residues. This chain's CDR3 is CASSHSSGSSHEQYF. The CDR3 DNA reads as TGTGCCAGCAGTCACTCTAGCGGGAGCTCCCACGAGCAGTACTTC.

The genes are TRBV6-1 and TRBJ2-1; D may correspond to TRBD1 or TRBD2 (5 bases each). V gave up 3 bases and J gave up 4 bases, with 13 bases separating them. The CDR3 is made up of 15 amino acids. Germline loops: CDR1 MNHNS, CDR2 SASEGT. The CDR3 DNA reads TGTGCCAGCAGTGAGAGGATAGGGGAGTACAATGAGCAGTTCTTC. Protein product: CASSERIGEYNEQFF.

Of note for this clonotype: In this CDR3 the conserved last residue, phenylalanine or tryptophan, is missing, so a read error is likely. J is TRBJ2-7 and V is TRBV7-9; D may be TRBD1 (6 bases). V was trimmed by 9 bases and J by 2 bases, leaving 20 bases between them. The CDR3 totals 15 residues. Germline V gene lookup returns CDR1 SEHNR and CDR2 FQNEAQ (reference sequence). CDR3 protein: CARSPSGTHAYEQYI. The CDR3 coding sequence is TGTGCCAGAAGCCCCTCCGGGACACATGCCTACGAGCAGTACATC.

This clonotype came up a few times. The chain has TRBV5-4 and TRBJ2-7; perhaps TRBD1 as D (6 bases). Germline V lookup: CDR1 SGHNT, CDR2 YYREEE (reference sequence). CDR3 length equals 13 residues. Trimming removed 7 bases from V and 5 bases from J, with 16 bases in between. CDR3 sequence (DNA): TGTGCCAGCGGCGAACAGGGTATGGACGAGCAGTACTTC. The encoded protein is CASGEQGMDEQYF.

Only one count was recorded for this clonotype. This sequence may be a read error, since a much larger clone differs from it by one base. CDR3 sequence: CASSLTSSRNTIYF. CDR3 DNA: TGTGCCAGCAGCTTAACCTCCTCTCGAAACACCATATATTTT. The rearrangement links TRBV7-9 to TRBJ1-3; no reliable D call. The CDR3 covers 14 residues. The V gene's germline CDR1 is SEHNR and CDR2 FQNEAQ (reference sequence).

For this clonotype: A much larger clonotype is one base distant, so this may be a read error. The rearrangement joins TRBV28 to TRBJ2-3, with D hard to call. This CDR3 has 14 amino acids. From germline, CDR1 is MDHEN and CDR2 SYDVKM. CDR3 loop: CVSSRGWFTDTQYF. DNA of the CDR3: TGTGTCAGCAGTCGCGGATGGTTCACAGATACGCAGTATTTT.

On this clonotype itself: The junction shows a germline mismatch at one end, possibly a read error. The V call is TRBV11-2, the J call TRBJ2-7; 7 bases are shared with TRBD2. The CDR3 sequence is 14 residues long. Germline-derived CDR1 and CDR2 are SGHAT and FQNNGV. The CDR3 DNA is TGTGCCAGCAGCCCTATGGCGGGAGTGAAAGAGCAATACTTT. It specifies CASSPMAGVKEQYF.

This clonotype was counted at least ten times. A much larger clone is a single base away; this may be a read error. The J gene is TRBJ2-5, the V gene TRBV4-1; tentative D call: TRBD2 (7 bases). CDR1 and CDR2 (germline): MGHRA, YSYEKL. The CDR3 runs 15 residues. DNA for the CDR3: TGCGCCAGCAACCAAGAAGAGAGGGGGGGCGAGACCCAGTACTTC. Translated, it gives CASNQEERGGETQYF.

This clonotype was recorded a few times. V gene TRBV28 combines with J gene TRBJ2-1; D gene uncertain. The length of the CDR3 is 13 residues. Germline V gene sequence: CDR1 MDHEN, CDR2 SYDVKM. V was shortened by 2 bases and J by 9 bases, with 11 bases between the two germline ends. CDR3 in amino acids: CASSLSRLSEQFF. Here the CDR3 DNA reads TGTGCCAGCAGTTTAAGCAGGCTCAGTGAGCAGTTCTTC.

A word on this clonotype: Mismatch with germline at one junction end may stem from a read error. J is TRBJ2-3 and V is TRBV11-2; possible D gene TRBD2, 5 bases. The germline CDR1 and CDR2 sequences are SGHAT and FQNNGV. The CDR3 spans 16 residues. The chain's CDR3 is CTSSPRERSSTDTQYF. Written as DNA, the CDR3 is TGTACCAGCAGCCCGAGGGAGAGATCGAGCACAGATACGCAGTATTTT.

This clonotype was seen ten or more times. V usage is TRBV6-6 and J usage is TRBJ1-2; tentatively, D is TRBD1 (5 bases). Deletions cut 5 bases from V and 5 bases from J, with 12 bases between. The CDR3 spans 13 residues. Germline V gene data show CDR1 as MNHNY and CDR2 as SVGAGI (reference sequence). The CDR3 DNA is TGTGCCAGCAGTCAACAGGCTGGGTATGGCTACACCTTC. Translation: CASSQQAGYGYTF.

This clonotype has just one count. The chain carries TRBV6-1 and TRBJ1-1; D might be TRBD1 (6 bases). CDR1 and CDR2 (germline): MNHNS, SASEGT. There are 15 residues in the CDR3. CDR3 loop: CGGDFWTVMNTEAFF. The CDR3, as DNA: TGTGGCGGCGATTTTTGGACAGTTATGAACACTGAAGCTTTCTTT.

A few counts support this clonotype. Given the absence of the conserved phenylalanine or tryptophan at the CDR3 end, a read error is likely. This chain connects TRBV29-1 to TRBJ2-1; 7 positions agree with TRBD1. This CDR3 region has 13 residues. Germline V gene sequence: CDR1 SQVTM, CDR2 ANQGSEA. Trimming cost V 7 bases and J 6 bases; bases outside gene matches: 9. Here the CDR3 DNA reads TGCAGCGCAGGAAGACAGGGAACCAATGAGCAGTTCCTC. This gives the protein CSAGRQGTNEQFL.

This clonotype was detected only once. Mismatch with germline at one junction end may stem from a read error. V and J are TRBV5-5 and TRBJ1-1; TRBD1 matches at 10 bases. The CDR3 runs 14 residues. Germline CDR1 SGHKS, CDR2 YYEKEE (reference sequence). CDR3 in amino acids: CASSLLTGGTEALF. CDR3 in DNA: TGTGCCAGCAGCTTGTTGACAGGGGGCACTGAAGCTCTCTTT.

At least ten counts were recorded for this clonotype. The CDR3 bases are TGCGCCAGCGCCGAACGGGGGTACGACGAGCAGTACTTC. Amino acids: CASAERGYDEQYF. This chain uses TRBV10-2 with TRBJ2-7; a possible D gene is TRBD2 (6 bases). This CDR3 has 13 amino acids. CDR1 is WSHSY and CDR2 is SAAADI in the germline V gene. Trimming cost V 8 bases and J 5 bases, with 16 bases left between them.

The chain is built from TRBV7-8 and TRBJ1-2; D is unresolved. V lost 5 bases, J lost 4 bases, and 20 bases lay in between. Germline V gene lookup returns CDR1 SGHVS and CDR2 FQNEAQ. The CDR3 length is 16 residues. DNA for the CDR3: TGTGCCAGCAGCATCGAAGGGATAGGGAGTGGCTATGGCTACACCTTC. Its translation is CASSIEGIGSGYGYTF.

For this clonotype: Without the conserved terminal phenylalanine or tryptophan, this CDR3 likely stems from a read error. The chain's CDR3 is CASSLVARGPYEQYL. The CDR3 nucleotides are TGCGCCAGCAGCTTAGTGGCGAGAGGGCCCTACGAGCAGTACCTC. The chain links TRBV11-2 to TRBJ2-7; D might be TRBD2 (5 bases). This CDR3 is 15 amino acids long. Looked up from germline, CDR1 is SGHAT and CDR2 is FQNNGV.

CDR3 sequence: CSATTSAGADTQYF. In DNA, the CDR3 is TGCAGTGCTACTACCTCGGCGGGAGCAGATACGCAGTATTTT. J is TRBJ2-3 and V is TRBV20-1; 7 bases agree with TRBD2. The CDR3 contains 14 residues. Germline V gives CDR1 DFQATT, CDR2 SNEGSKA (reference sequence). The junction had 8 bases not matched to a gene; V was cut back by 4 bases and J by 4 bases.

This clonotype was seen ten or more times. The chain is built from TRBV7-8 and TRBJ2-1; TRBD2 might be the D (7 bases). Germline assignment: CDR1 SGHVS and CDR2 FQNEAQ. With 5 bases removed from V and 1 base from J, the gap between germline ends came to 15 bases. CDR3 length: 16 amino acids. The CDR3 DNA is TGTGCCAGCAGCCCCCTGGGGGGGGCATCCTACAATGAGCAGTTCTTC. Translating it yields CASSPLGGASYNEQFF.

Concerning this clonotype itself: The CDR3 ends on some other residue instead of the conserved phenylalanine or tryptophan, so this is likely a read error. CDR3 nucleotide sequence: TGTCCCAGCCGGGGGTGGGACACGAACGCCGGGGAGCTGTTTTCT. Protein: CPSRGWDTNAGELFS. The V and J genes are TRBV12-3 or TRBV12-4 and TRBJ2-2; D assignment may be TRBD1 or TRBD2 (6 bases each). The CDR3 extends over 15 amino acids.

Concerning this clonotype itself: This may arise from a read error, as a much more abundant clone is one base away. The V gene is TRBV4-1, the J gene TRBJ2-5, with D maybe TRBD1 (6 bases). Germline lookup yields CDR1 MGHRA and CDR2 YSYEKL. The CDR3 runs to 16 residues. This chain's CDR3 is CVSSPLRGSGEETQYF. The DNA of the CDR3 is TGCGTCAGCAGCCCCCTAAGGGGTTCAGGGGAAGAGACCCAGTACTTC.